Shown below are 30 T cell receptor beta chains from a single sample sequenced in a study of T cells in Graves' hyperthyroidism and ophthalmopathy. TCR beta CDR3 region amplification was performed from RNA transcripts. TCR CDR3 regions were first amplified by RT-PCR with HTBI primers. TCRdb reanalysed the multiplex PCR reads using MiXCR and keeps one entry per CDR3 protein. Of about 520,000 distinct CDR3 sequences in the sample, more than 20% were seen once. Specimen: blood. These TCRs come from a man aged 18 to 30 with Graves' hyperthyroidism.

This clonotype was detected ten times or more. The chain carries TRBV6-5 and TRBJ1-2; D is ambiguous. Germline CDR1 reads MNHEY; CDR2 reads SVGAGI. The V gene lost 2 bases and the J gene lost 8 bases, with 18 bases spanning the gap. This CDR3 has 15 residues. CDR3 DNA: TGTGCCAGCAGTTACCACAGATCCCAGCTGGGAGGCTACACCTTC. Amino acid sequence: CASSYHRSQLGGYTF.

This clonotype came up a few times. DNA for the CDR3: TGCGCCAGCAGCTTAACACAGGGGGCTCAAGCTAACTATGGCTACACCTTC. This gives the protein CASSLTQGAQANYGYTF. V is TRBV5-1 and J is TRBJ1-2; the match to TRBD1 covers 9 bases. Germline loops: CDR1 SGHRS, CDR2 YFSETQ. The CDR3 consists of 17 residues. The junction had 8 bases not matched to a gene; V was cut back by 2 bases and J by 0 bases.

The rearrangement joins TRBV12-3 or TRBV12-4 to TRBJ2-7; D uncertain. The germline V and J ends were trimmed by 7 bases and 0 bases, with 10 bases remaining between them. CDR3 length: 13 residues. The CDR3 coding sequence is TGTGCCAGCACGGTACAGAACTCCTACGAGCAGTACTTC. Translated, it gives CASTVQNSYEQYF.

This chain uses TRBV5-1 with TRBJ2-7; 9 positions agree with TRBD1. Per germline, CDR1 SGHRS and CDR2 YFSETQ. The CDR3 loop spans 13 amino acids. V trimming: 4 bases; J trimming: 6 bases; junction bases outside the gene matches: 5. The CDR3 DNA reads TGCGCCAGCAGCAGGGGACAGGGAAGCGAGCAGTACTTC. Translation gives CASSRGQGSEQYF. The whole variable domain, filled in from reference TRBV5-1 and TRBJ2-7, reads KAGVTQTPRYLIKTRGQQVTLSCSPISGHRSVSWYQQTPGQGLQFLFEYFSETQRNKGNFPGRFSGRQFSNSRSEMNVSTLELGDSALYLCASSRGQGSEQYFGPGTRLTVT.

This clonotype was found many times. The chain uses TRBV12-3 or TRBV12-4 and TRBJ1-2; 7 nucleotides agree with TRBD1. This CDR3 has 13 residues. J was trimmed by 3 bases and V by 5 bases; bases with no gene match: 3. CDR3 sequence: CASSLGTDYGYTF. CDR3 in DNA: TGTGCCAGCAGTCTGGGGACAGACTATGGCTACACCTTC.

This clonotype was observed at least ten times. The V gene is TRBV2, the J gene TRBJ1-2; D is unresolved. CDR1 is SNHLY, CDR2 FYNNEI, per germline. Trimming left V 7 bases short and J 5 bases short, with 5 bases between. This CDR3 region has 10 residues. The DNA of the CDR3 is TGTGCCAGCACAGTTTATGGCTACACCTTC. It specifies CASTVYGYTF.

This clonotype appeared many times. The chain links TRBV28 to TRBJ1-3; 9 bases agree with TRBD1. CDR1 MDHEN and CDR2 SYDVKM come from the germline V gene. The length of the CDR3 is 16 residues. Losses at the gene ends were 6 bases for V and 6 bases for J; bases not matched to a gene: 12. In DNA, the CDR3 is TGTGCCAGCAGGAGGACAGGGGTTAACCTTGAAAACACCATATATTTT. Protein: CASRRTGVNLENTIYF.

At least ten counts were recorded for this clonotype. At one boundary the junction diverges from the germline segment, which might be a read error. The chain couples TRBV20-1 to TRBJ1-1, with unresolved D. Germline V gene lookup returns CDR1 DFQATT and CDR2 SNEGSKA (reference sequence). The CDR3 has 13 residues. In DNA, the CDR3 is TGCAGAGCTATTGAAATAATGAACACTGAAGCTTTCTTT. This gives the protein CRAIEIMNTEAFF.

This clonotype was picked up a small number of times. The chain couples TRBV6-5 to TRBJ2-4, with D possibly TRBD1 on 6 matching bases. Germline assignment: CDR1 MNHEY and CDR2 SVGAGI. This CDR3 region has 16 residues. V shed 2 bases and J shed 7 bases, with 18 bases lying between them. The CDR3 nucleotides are TGTGCCAGCAGTTACACACCTACAGGGTCGGGGAACATTCAGTACTTC. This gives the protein CASSYTPTGSGNIQYF.

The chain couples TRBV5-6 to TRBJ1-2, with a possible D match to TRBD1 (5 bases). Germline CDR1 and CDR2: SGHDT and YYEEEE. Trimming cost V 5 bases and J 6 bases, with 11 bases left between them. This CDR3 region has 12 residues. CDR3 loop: CASRKAGHGYTF. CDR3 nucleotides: TGTGCCAGCAGGAAGGCAGGGCATGGCTACACCTTC.

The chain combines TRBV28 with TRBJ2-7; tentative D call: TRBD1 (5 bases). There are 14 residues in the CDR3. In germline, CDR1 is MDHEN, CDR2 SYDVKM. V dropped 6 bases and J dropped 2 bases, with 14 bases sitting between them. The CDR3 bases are TGTGCCAGCAGCCCTACGACAGAGACCTACGAGCAGTACTTC. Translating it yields CASSPTTETYEQYF. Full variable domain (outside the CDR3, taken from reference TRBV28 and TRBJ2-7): DVKVTQSSRYLVKRTGEKVFLECVQDMDHENMFWYRQDPGLGLRLIYFSYDVKMKEKGDIPEGYSVSREKKERFSLILESASTNQTSMYLCASSPTTETYEQYFGPGTRLTVT.

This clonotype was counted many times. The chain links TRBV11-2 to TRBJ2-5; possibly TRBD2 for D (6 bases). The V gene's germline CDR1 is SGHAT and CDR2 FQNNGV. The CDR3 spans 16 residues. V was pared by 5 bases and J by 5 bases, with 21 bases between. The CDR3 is CASSPSKVAAPETQYF. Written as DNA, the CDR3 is TGTGCCAGCAGCCCCAGCAAGGTAGCGGCCCCTGAGACCCAGTACTTC.

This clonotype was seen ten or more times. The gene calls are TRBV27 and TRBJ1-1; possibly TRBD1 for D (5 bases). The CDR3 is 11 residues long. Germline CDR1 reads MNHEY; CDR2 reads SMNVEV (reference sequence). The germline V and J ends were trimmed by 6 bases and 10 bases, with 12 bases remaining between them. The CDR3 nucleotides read TGTGCCAGCAGGGTGGGGGTTGCAGCTTTCTTT. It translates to CASRVGVAAFF.

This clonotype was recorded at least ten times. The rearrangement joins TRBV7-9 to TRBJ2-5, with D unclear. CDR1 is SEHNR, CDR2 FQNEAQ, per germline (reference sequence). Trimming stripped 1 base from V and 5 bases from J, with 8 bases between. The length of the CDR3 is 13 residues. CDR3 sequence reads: CASSLVNSETQYF. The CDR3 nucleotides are TGTGCCAGCAGCTTAGTAAATAGCGAGACCCAGTACTTC. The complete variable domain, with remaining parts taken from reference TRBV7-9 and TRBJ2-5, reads DTGVSQNPRHKITKRGQNVTFRCDPISEHNRLYWYRQTLGQGPEFLTYFQNEAQLEKSRLLSDRFSAERPKGSFSTLEIQRTEQGDSAMYLCASSLVNSETQYFGPGTRLLVL.

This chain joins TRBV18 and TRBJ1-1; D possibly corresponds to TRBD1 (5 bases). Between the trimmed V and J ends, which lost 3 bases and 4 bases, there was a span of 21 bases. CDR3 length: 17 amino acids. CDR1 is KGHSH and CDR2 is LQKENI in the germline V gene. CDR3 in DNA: TGTGCCAGCTCACCCTTGGGACCGGGCTCTGGTGGCACTGAAGCTTTCTTT. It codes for CASSPLGPGSGGTEAFF. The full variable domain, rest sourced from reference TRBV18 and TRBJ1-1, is NAGVMQNPRHLVRRRGQEARLRCSPMKGHSHVYWYRQLPEEGLKFMVYLQKENIIDESGMPKERFSAEFPKEGPSILRIQQVVRGDSAAYFCASSPLGPGSGGTEAFFGQGTRLTVV.

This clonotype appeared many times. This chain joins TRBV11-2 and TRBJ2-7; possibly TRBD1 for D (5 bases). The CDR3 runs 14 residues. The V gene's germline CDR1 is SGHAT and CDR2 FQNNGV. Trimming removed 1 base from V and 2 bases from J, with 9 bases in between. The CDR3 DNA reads TGTGCCAGCAGCTTAGTGGCAGGGACCTACGAGCAGTACTTC. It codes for CASSLVAGTYEQYF.

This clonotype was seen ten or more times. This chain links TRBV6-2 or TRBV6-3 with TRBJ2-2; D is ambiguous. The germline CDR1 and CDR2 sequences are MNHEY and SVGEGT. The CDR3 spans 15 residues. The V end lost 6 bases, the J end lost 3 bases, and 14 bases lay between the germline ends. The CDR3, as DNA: TGTGCCAGCAGCCCGGAGTACGAGGACACCGGGGAGCTGTTTTTT. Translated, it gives CASSPEYEDTGELFF.

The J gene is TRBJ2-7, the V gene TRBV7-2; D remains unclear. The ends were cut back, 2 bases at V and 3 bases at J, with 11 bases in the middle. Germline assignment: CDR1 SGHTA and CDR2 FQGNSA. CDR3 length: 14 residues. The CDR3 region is CASSLRPKYYEQYF. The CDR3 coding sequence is TGTGCCAGCAGCTTACGACCTAAATACTACGAGCAGTACTTC.

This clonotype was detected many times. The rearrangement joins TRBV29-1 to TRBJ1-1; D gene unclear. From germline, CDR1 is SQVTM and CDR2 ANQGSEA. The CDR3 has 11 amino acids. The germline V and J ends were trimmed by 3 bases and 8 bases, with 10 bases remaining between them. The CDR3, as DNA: TGCAGCGTTGATGTGGGATCAGAAGCTTTCTTT. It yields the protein CSVDVGSEAFF. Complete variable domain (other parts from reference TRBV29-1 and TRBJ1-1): SAVISQKPSRDICQRGTSLTIQCQVDSQVTMMFWYRQQPGQSLTLIATANQGSEATYESGFVIDKFPISRPNLTFSTLTVSNMSPEDSSIYLCSVDVGSEAFFGQGTRLTVV.

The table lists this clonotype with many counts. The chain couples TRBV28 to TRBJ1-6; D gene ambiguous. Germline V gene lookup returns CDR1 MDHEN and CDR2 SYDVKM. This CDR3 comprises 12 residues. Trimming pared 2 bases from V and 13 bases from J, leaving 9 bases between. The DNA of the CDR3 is TGTGCCAGCAGTTTAGGGCGGGCCCCCCTCCACTTT. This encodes CASSLGRAPLHF.

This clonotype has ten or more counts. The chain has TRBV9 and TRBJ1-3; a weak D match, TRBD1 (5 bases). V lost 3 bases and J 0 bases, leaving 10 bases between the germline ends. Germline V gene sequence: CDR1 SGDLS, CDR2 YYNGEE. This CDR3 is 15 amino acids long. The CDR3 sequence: CASSAYRSSGNTIYF. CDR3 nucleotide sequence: TGTGCCAGCAGCGCGTACAGGTCCTCTGGAAACACCATATATTTT.

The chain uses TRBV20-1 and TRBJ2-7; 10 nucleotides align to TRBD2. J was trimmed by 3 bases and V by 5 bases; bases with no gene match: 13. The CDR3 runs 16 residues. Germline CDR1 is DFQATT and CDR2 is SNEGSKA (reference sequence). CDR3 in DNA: TGCAGTGCTTACCTAGAAGGTGGGACTAGCGTCTACGAGCAGTACTTC. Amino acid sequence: CSAYLEGGTSVYEQYF.

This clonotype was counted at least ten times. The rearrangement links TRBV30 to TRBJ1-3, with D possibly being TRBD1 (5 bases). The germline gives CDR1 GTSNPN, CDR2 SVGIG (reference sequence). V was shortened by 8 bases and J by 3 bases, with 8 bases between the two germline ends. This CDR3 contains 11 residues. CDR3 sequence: CARGSGNTIYF. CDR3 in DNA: TGTGCCCGGGGCAGTGGAAACACCATATATTTT.

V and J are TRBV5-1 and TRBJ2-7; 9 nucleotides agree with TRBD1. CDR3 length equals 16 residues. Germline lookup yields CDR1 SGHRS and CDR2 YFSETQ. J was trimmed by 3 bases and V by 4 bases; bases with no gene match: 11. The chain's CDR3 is CASSPTLGQGIYEQYF. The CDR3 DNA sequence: TGCGCCAGCAGCCCAACGTTAGGACAGGGGATCTACGAGCAGTACTTC.

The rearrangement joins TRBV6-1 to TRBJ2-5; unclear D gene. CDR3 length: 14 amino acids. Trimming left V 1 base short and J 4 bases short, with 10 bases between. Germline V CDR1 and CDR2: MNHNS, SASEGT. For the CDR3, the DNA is TGTGCCAGCAGTGAAGGACCCTGGGGAGAGACCCAGTACTTC. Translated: CASSEGPWGETQYF.

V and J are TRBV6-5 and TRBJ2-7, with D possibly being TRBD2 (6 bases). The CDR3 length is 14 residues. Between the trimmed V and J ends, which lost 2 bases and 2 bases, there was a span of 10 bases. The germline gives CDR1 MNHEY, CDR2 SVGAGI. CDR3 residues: CASSYAGSAYEQYF. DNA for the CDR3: TGTGCCAGCAGTTACGCCGGGAGCGCCTACGAGCAGTACTTC.

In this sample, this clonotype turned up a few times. CDR3: CASSQETGTQPQHF. CDR3 DNA: TGCGCCAGCAGCCAAGAGACAGGTACTCAGCCCCAGCATTTT. This chain joins TRBV4-1 and TRBJ1-5, with a possible D match to TRBD1 (6 bases). The CDR3 totals 14 residues. Looked up from germline, CDR1 is MGHRA and CDR2 is YSYEKL. The V end was cut by 0 bases, the J end by 6 bases, with 9 bases between.

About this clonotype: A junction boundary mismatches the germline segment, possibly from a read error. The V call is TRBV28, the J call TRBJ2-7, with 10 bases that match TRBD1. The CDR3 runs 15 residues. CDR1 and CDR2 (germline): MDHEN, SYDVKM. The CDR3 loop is CASSPPGQGWYEQYF. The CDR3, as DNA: TGCGCCAGCAGCCCTCCGGGACAGGGGTGGTACGAGCAGTACTTC.

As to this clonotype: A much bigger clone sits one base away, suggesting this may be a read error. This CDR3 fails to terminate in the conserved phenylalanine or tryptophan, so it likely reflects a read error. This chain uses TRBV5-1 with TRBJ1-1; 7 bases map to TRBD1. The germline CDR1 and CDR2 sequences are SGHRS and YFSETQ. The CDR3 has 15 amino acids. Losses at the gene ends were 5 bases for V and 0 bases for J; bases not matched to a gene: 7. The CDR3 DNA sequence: TGCGCCAGCAGATATTCAGGGGGTTTGAACACTGAAGCTTTCTTG. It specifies CASRYSGGLNTEAFL.

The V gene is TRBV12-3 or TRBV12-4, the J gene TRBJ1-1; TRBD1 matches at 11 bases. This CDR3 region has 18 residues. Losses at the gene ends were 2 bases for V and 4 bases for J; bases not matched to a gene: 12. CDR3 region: CASSLSLGQGARGTEAFF. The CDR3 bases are TGTGCCAGCAGTTTATCCCTCGGACAGGGGGCCCGGGGCACTGAAGCTTTCTTT.